These 19 T cell receptor beta chains originate from one sample sequenced in a study of Ad26.COV2.S vaccination and SARS-CoV-2 variants. TCRdb keeps only in-frame clones here, not all; method: immunoSEQ multiplex PCR. The data hold more than 85,000 clones, with over 60% observed a single time. Here the sequenced sample was peripheral blood, taken after recovery from COVID-19. The origin of the receptors is a human donor who had recovered from COVID-19.

The CDR3 here is CASSADYGELFF. In DNA, the CDR3 is TGTGCCAGCAGCGCCGACTACGGGGAGCTGTTTTTT. This chain connects TRBV7-2 to TRBJ2-2, with a tentative D call TRBD2 (5 bases). V lost 5 bases and J 7 bases, leaving 8 bases between the germline ends. The germline V gene encodes CDR1 SGHTA and CDR2 FQGNSA. The CDR3 consists of 12 residues.

The V gene is TRBV5-1, the J gene TRBJ1-3; 10 bases fit TRBD1. Germline loops: CDR1 SGHRS, CDR2 YFSETQ. The CDR3 has 17 amino acids. V lost 2 bases and J lost 2; bases outside the gene matches: 7. The CDR3 DNA is TGCGCCAGCAGCTTTTCTTTGACAGGGGGCACTGGAAACACCATATATTTT. Translation: CASSFSLTGGTGNTIYF.

The table lists this clone with a few counts. J is TRBJ1-3 and V is TRBV12-3 or TRBV12-4; D not resolved. This CDR3 spans 12 amino acids. Trimming left V 4 bases short and J 6 bases short, with 7 bases between. CDR3: CASSSMENTIYF. The CDR3 nucleotides are TGTGCCAGCAGTTCCATGGAAAACACCATATATTTT.

This clone was counted only a few times. The V call is TRBV24-1, the J call TRBJ1-5; the match to TRBD1 covers 8 bases. Trimming took 3 bases from V and 7 from J; bases not matched to a gene: 10. Germline CDR1 and CDR2: KGHDR and SFDVKD. CDR3 size: 16 residues. CDR3 in DNA: TGTGCCACCAGTGATGGGTTGACAGGGGAGTCCCAGCCCCAGCATTTT. Translating it yields CATSDGLTGESQPQHF.

This rearrangement joins TRBV5-4 to TRBJ1-1; D is perhaps TRBD1 (5 bases). The CDR3 sequence is 15 residues long. V lost 0 bases and J lost 11, with 20 bases in between. Germline loops: CDR1 SGHNT, CDR2 YYREEE (reference sequence). In nucleotides, the CDR3 is TGTGCCAGCAGCTTGGATGCCGGGGCGGAAAGAGGCGCTTTCTTT. It encodes CASSLDAGAERGAFF.

The chain couples TRBV5-1 to TRBJ2-7; 8 nucleotides align to TRBD1. This CDR3 contains 16 residues. Germline assignment: CDR1 SGHRS and CDR2 YFSETQ. Germline trimming cut 0 bases from V and 2 bases from J; bases unmatched to any gene: 7. In DNA form, the CDR3 reads TGCGCCAGCAGCTTGGCAGACAGGGGCCCTCCCTACGAGCAGTACTTC. Its translation: CASSLADRGPPYEQYF.

The table lists this clone with a count of one. The genes are TRBV4-1 and TRBJ1-5; 9 nucleotides align to TRBD1. With 4 bases clipped from V and 0 bases from J, the junction kept 7 bases outside the gene matches. The CDR3 sequence is 17 residues long. Germline lookup yields CDR1 MGHRA and CDR2 YSYEKL. For the CDR3, the DNA is TGCGCCAGCAGCCGAGACAGGGGGGACCATAGCAATCAGCCCCAGCATTTT. Its protein is CASSRDRGDHSNQPQHF.

This clone was detected only once. The chain recombines TRBV27 with TRBJ2-7; D not certain. V gave up 0 bases and J gave up 2 bases, with 14 bases separating them. The CDR3 length is 16 residues. Per germline, CDR1 MNHEY and CDR2 SMNVEV (reference sequence). The CDR3 nucleotides read TGTGCCAGCAGTTTATCCACAGTGTCGCGGACCTACGAGCAGTACTTC. The encoded protein is CASSLSTVSRTYEQYF.

This chain uses TRBV13 with TRBJ2-3; 8 positions match TRBD2. Germline values: CDR1 PRHDT, CDR2 FYEKMQ (reference sequence). The V segment lost 1 base and the J segment 4 bases; nucleotides outside the gene matches: 7. The CDR3 length is 16 residues. The CDR3 region is CASSLVDWTSSDTQYF. CDR3 in DNA: TGTGCCAGCAGCTTAGTTGACTGGACTAGCTCAGATACGCAGTATTTT.

The chain joins TRBV28 to TRBJ1-1; D is possibly TRBD1 (6 bases). Trimming removed 10 bases at V and 6 bases at J, with 21 bases between. CDR1 MDHEN and CDR2 SYDVKM come from the germline V gene. The CDR3 contains 14 residues. The DNA for the CDR3 is TGTGCCACCATGGGGGAACAGGGTCGTGCTGAAGCTTTCTTT. Its translation is CATMGEQGRAEAFF.

This rearrangement joins TRBV3-1 (or the pseudogene TRBV3-2) to TRBJ2-5; unclear D gene. In germline, CDR1 is LGHDT, CDR2 YNNKEL (reference sequence). V was pared by 0 bases and J by 5 bases, with 4 bases between. The CDR3 contains 12 residues. The CDR3 nucleotides read TGTGCCAGCAGCCAAGATTTGGAGACCCAGTACTTC. Protein: CASSQDLETQYF.

The rearrangement joins TRBV7-9 to TRBJ2-5; a possible D gene is TRBD2 (6 bases). CDR1 and CDR2 from the germline V gene are SEHNR and FQNEAQ (reference sequence). The CDR3 extends over 16 amino acids. Trimming pared 6 bases from V and 4 bases from J, leaving 21 bases between. CDR3 coding DNA: TGTGCCAGCAGACGGATAGGGGACTCTTCAAGAGAGACCCAGTACTTC. It yields the protein CASRRIGDSSRETQYF.

The V call is TRBV28, the J call TRBJ1-5, with D maybe TRBD1 (6 bases). This CDR3 contains 17 residues. The V gene's germline CDR1 is MDHEN and CDR2 SYDVKM. Trimming cost V 3 bases and J 3 bases, with 18 bases left between them. DNA for the CDR3: TGTGCCAGCAGTTTTACCCCCGCAGGGGCCCCCAATCAGCCCCAGCATTTT. This encodes CASSFTPAGAPNQPQHF.

This clone appeared a single time. V and J are TRBV25-1 and TRBJ2-6, with D unresolved. The germline gives CDR1 MGHDK, CDR2 SYGVNS. Trimming left V 2 bases short and J 4 bases short, with 15 bases between. This CDR3 has 17 amino acids. CDR3 residues: CASSEEAGPWGANVLTF. As DNA, the CDR3 is TGTGCCAGCAGTGAAGAGGCCGGCCCTTGGGGGGCCAACGTCCTGACTTTC.

The chain recombines TRBV15 with TRBJ2-7; D may be TRBD2 (6 bases). CDR1 is LNHNV, CDR2 YYDKDF, per germline (reference sequence). The germline V and J ends were trimmed by 0 bases and 4 bases, with 10 bases remaining between them. CDR3 size: 14 residues. The CDR3 DNA follows: TGTGCCACCAGCAGAGATAGGGGAGGTTACGAGCAGTACTTC. It encodes CATSRDRGGYEQYF.

The chain is built from TRBV6-5 and TRBJ1-6; D possibly corresponds to TRBD1 (6 bases). The ends were cut back, 2 bases at V and 7 bases at J, with 12 bases in the middle. Germline lookup yields CDR1 MNHEY and CDR2 SVGAGI. The CDR3 runs 15 residues. CDR3: CASSYRLGGNSPLHF. As DNA, the CDR3 is TGTGCCAGCAGTTACCGCCTAGGGGGAAATTCACCCCTCCACTTT.

Comment on this clone: The germline gene is not matched at one end of the junction; a read error may be the cause. The chain employs TRBV7-9 and TRBJ2-5; TRBD1 agrees at 8 bases. This CDR3 contains 13 residues. Germline CDR1 SEHNR, CDR2 FQNEAQ (reference sequence). CDR3 residues: CASSLGVAGQVDF. The CDR3 bases are TGTGCCAGCAGCTTGGGGGTGGCGGGACAGGTGGACTTC.

The chain couples TRBV6-5 to TRBJ1-6; D is uncertain. The V end was cut by 5 bases, the J end by 6 bases, with 5 bases between. The CDR3 consists of 12 residues. CDR1 is MNHEY and CDR2 is SVGAGI in the germline V gene. The CDR3 coding sequence is TGTGCCAGCAGTAGGAGTAATTCACCCCTCCACTTT. It is translated as CASSRSNSPLHF.

CDR3 nucleotides: TGTGCCACCAGTGTGGGGGGGCTGGATGAGCAGTTCTTC. Its translation is CATSVGGLDEQFF. This sequence joins TRBV24-1 and TRBJ2-1, with D tentatively TRBD2 (7 bases). Trimming cost V 5 bases and J 8 bases, with 12 bases left between them. Per germline, CDR1 KGHDR and CDR2 SFDVKD. The CDR3 has 13 residues.